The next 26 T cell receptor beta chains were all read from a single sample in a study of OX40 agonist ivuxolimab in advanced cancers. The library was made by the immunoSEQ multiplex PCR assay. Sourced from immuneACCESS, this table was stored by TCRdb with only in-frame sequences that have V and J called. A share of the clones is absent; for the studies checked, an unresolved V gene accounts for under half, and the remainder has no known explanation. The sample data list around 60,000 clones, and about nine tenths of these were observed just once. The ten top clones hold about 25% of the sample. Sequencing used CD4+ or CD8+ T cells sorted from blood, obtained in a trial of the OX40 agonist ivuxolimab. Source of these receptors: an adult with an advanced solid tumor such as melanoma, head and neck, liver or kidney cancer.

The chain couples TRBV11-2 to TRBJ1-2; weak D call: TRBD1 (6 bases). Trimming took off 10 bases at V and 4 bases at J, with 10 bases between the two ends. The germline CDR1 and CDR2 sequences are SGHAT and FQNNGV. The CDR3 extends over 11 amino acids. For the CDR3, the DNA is TGTGCCACAGGGGAAGCCTATGGCTACACCTTC. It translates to CATGEAYGYTF.

The CDR3 DNA reads as TGCGCCAGCAGCCAAGATCGCTGGACAGACTACTATGGCTACACCTTC. Translated: CASSQDRWTDYYGYTF. V gene TRBV4-3 combines with J gene TRBJ1-2; possible D gene TRBD1, 6 bases. CDR1 and CDR2 (germline): LGHNA, YSLEER. This CDR3 comprises 16 residues. With 0 bases removed from V and 3 bases from J, the gap between germline ends came to 14 bases.

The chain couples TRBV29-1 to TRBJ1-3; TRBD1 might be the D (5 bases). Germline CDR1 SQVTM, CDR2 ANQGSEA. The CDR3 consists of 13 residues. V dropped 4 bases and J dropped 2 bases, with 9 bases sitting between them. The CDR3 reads CSVASGTGNTIYF. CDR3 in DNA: TGCAGCGTTGCCTCAGGGACTGGAAACACCATATATTTT.

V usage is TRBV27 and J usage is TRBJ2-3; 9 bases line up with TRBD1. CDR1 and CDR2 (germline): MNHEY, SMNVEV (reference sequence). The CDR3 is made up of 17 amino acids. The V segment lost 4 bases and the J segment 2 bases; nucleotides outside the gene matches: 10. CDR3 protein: CASSSSFGTGPTDTQYF. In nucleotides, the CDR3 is TGTGCCAGCAGTTCCTCCTTTGGGACAGGGCCCACAGATACGCAGTATTTT.

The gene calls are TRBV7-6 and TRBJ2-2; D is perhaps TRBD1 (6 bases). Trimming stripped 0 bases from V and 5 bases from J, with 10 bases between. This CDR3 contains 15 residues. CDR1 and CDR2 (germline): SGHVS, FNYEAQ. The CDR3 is CASSLAGHPTGELFF. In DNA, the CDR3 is TGTGCCAGCAGCTTAGCGGGACATCCAACCGGGGAGCTGTTTTTT. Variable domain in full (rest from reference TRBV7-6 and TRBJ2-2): GAGVSQSPRYKVTKRGQDVALRCDPISGHVSLYWYRQALGQGPEFLTYFNYEAQQDKSGLPNDRFSAERPEGSISTLTIQRTEQRDSAMYRCASSLAGHPTGELFFGEGSRLTVL.

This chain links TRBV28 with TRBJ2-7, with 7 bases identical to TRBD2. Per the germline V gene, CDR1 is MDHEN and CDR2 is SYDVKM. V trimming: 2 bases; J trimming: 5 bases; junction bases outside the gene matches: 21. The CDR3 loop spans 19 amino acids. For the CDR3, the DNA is TGTGCCAGCAGTTTAGAATGGGCACCAACCCGGACTAGTCCCGACGAGCAGTACTTC. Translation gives CASSLEWAPTRTSPDEQYF.

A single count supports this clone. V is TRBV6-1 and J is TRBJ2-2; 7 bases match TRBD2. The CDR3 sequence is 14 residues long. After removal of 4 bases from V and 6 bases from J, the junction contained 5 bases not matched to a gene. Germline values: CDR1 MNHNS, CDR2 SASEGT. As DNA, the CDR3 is TGTGCCAGCAGTGGACTAGCCGTGGCCGGGGAGCTGTTTTTT. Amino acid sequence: CASSGLAVAGELFF.

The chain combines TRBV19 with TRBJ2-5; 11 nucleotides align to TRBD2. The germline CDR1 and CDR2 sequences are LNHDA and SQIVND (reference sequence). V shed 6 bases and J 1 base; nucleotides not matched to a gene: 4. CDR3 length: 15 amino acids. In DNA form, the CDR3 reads TGTGCCAGTAGGAGACTAGCGGGACTCCAAGAGACCCAGTACTTC. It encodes CASRRLAGLQETQYF.

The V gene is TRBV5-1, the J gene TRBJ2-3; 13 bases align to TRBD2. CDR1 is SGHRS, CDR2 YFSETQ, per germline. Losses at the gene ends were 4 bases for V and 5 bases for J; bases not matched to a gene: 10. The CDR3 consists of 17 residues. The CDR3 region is CASSNTTSGRYRDTQYF. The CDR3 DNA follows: TGCGCCAGCAGCAATACGACTAGCGGGAGGTATAGAGATACGCAGTATTTT.

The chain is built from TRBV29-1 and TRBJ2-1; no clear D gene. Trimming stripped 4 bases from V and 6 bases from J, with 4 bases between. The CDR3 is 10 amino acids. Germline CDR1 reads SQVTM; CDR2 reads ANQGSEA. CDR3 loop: CSVAGNEQFF. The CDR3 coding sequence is TGCAGCGTTGCGGGCAATGAGCAGTTCTTC.

CDR3 nucleotides: TGTGCCAGTAGCTTCTGGGACATGAATGAAAAACTGTTTTTT. Translation: CASSFWDMNEKLFF. V and J are TRBV19 and TRBJ1-4, with D perhaps TRBD1 (6 bases). V lost 6 bases, J lost 5 bases, and 13 bases lay in between. Germline CDR1 reads LNHDA; CDR2 reads SQIVND (reference sequence). The CDR3 is made up of 14 amino acids.

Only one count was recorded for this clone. The CDR3 nucleotides are TGCGCCAGCAGCTCCTCGACAGTCTACGAGCAGTACTTC. This sequence encodes CASSSSTVYEQYF. The chain combines TRBV5-1 with TRBJ2-7; a possible D gene is TRBD1 (5 bases). Germline CDR1 reads SGHRS; CDR2 reads YFSETQ. V was trimmed by 3 bases and J by 3 bases, leaving 10 bases between them. The CDR3 contains 13 residues.

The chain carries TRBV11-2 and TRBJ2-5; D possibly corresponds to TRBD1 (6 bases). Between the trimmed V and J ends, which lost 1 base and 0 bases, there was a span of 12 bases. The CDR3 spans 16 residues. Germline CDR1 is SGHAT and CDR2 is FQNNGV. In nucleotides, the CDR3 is TGTGCCAGCAGCTTAGCTCCACAGGGTTACCAAGAGACCCAGTACTTC. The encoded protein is CASSLAPQGYQETQYF.

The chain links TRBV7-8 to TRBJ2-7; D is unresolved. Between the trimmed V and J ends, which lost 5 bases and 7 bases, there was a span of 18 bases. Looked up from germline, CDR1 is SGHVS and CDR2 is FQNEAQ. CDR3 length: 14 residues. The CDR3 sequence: CASSPPTSSGEQYF. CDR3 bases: TGTGCCAGCAGCCCCCCGACGAGCTCAGGAGAGCAGTACTTC.

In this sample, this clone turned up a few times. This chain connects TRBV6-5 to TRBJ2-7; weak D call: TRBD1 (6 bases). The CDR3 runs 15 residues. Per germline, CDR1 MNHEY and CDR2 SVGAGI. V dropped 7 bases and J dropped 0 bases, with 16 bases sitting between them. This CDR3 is CASTPLQGPSYEQYF. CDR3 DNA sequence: TGTGCCAGCACTCCCTTACAGGGACCCTCCTACGAGCAGTACTTC.

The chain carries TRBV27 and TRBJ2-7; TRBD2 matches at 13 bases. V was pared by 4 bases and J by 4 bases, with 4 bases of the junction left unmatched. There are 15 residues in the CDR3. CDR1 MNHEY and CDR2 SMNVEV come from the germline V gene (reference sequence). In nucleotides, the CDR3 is TGTGCCAGCAGTTGGACTAGCGGGAGCTGGTACGAGCAGTACTTC. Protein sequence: CASSWTSGSWYEQYF.

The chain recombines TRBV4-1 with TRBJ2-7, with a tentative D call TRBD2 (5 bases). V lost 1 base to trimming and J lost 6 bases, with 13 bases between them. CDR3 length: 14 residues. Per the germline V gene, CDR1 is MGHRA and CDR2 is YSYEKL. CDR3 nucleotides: TGCGCCAGCAGCCAAGGGACTGGGGTCTTCGAGCAGTACTTC. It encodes CASSQGTGVFEQYF.

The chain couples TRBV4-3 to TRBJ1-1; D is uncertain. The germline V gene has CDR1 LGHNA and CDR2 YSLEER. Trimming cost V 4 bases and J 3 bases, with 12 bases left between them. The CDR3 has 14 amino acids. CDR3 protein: CASSPSGQDTEAFF. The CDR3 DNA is TGCGCCAGCAGCCCTTCCGGGCAGGACACTGAAGCTTTCTTT.

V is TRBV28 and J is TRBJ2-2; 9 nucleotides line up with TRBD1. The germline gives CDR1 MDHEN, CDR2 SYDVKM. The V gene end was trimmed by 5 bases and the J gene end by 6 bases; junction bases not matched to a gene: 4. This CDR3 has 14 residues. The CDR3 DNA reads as TGTGCCAGCAGTCCAAGGACAGGGGCCGGGGAGCTGTTTTTT. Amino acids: CASSPRTGAGELFF. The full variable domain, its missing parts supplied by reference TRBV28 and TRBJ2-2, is DVKVTQSSRYLVKRTGEKVFLECVQDMDHENMFWYRQDPGLGLRLIYFSYDVKMKEKGDIPEGYSVSREKKERFSLILESASTNQTSMYLCASSPRTGAGELFFGEGSRLTVL.

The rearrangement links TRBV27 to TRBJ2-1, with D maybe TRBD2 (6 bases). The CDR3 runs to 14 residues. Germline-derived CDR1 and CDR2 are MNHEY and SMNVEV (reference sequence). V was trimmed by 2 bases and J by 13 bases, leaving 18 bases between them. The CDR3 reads CASSLVPTTSAQFF. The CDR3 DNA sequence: TGTGCCAGCAGTTTAGTCCCCACGACTAGTGCCCAGTTCTTC.

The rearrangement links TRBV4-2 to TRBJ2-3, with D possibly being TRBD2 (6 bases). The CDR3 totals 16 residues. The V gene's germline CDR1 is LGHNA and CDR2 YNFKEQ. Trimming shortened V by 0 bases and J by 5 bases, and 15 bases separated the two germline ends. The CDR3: CASSQDWRDGGDTQYF. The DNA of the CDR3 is TGTGCCAGCAGCCAAGATTGGCGGGATGGTGGAGATACGCAGTATTTT.

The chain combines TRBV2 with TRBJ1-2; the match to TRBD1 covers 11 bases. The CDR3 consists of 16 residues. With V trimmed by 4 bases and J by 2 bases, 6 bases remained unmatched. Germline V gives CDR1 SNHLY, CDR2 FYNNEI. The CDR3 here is CASSGWTGGNNYGYTF. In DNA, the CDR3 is TGTGCCAGCAGTGGATGGACAGGGGGCAACAACTATGGCTACACCTTC.

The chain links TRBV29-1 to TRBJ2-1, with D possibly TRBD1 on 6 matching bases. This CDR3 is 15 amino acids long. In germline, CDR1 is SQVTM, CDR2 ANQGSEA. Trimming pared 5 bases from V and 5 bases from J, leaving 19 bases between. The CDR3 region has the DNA TGCAGCGTTTCGTTCGGGACACTTCAGAACAATGAGCAGTTCTTC. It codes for CSVSFGTLQNNEQFF.

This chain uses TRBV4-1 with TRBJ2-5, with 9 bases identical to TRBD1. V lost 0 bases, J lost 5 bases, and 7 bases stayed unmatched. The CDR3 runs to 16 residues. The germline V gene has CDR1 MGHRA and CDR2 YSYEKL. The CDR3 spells CASSQETGTGIETQYF. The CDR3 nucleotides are TGCGCCAGCAGCCAAGAGACCGGGACAGGGATTGAGACCCAGTACTTC.

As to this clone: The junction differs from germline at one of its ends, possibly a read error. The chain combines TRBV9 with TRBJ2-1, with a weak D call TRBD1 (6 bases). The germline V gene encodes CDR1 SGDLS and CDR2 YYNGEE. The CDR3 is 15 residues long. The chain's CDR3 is CASSVGGGSHNEQFF. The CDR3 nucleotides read TGTGCCAGCAGCGTAGGTGGGGGCTCCCACAATGAGCAGTTCTTC.

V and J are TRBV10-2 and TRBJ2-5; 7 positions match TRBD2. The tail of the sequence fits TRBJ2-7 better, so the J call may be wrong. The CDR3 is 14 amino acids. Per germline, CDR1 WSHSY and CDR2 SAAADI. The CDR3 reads CASSGGTLPYEQYF. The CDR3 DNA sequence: TGCGCCAGCAGCGGGGGGACTCTTCCCTACGAGCAGTACTTC.